This TCR beta chain originates from a study of shared clonotypes between healthy human individuals. Study information: Contributing individuals were two females and a few males aged 18 to 49.

The CDR3 extends over 14 amino acids. Germline V gene sequence: CDR1 WNHNN, CDR2 SYGVQD (reference sequence). The V and J ends lost 3 bases and 6 bases, in that order; junction bases with no gene match: 6. Here immunoSEQ multiplex PCR was the method, and the copy in TCRdb shows in-frame clones only, minus some. The table lists some 2 million clones, 90% to 95% of them singletons. A CD45RA+ naive subset and a CD45RA-negative memory subset were split from CD4+ cells. The TCR was taken from a man younger than 35 in good health. The genes are TRBV10-1 and TRBJ2-7, with 9 nucleotides matching TRBD1. Material: naive CD4+ T cells sorted from blood. Specified subset: CD45RA+ positively selected. CDR3 sequence: CASSDEQGAIEQYF. The CDR3 nucleotides are TGCGCCAGCAGTGACGAACAGGGGGCGATCGAGCAGTACTTC.